The 6 T cell receptor beta chains in this list originate from one sample, sequenced in a study of neurological immune-mediated disorders. TCRdb fed the 5' RACE reads into MiXCR, producing one record per CDR3 protein. The repertoire holds 87,000 or so distinct CDR3 sequences, with around 3.3% as singletons. The sequenced sample consisted of PBMCs. The receptors here all came from a woman between 18 and 29 years old with multiple sclerosis.

This clonotype was detected many times. The CDR3 is CSASLASYEQYF. The CDR3 DNA follows: TGCAGTGCTAGCCTCGCGTCCTACGAGCAGTACTTC. The chain is built from TRBV20-1 and TRBJ2-7; D is unclear. Germline CDR1 and CDR2: DFQATT and SNEGSKA (reference sequence). Deletions cut 3 bases from V and 1 base from J, with 7 bases between. The CDR3 is 12 residues long.

This clonotype was observed at least ten times. The J gene is TRBJ2-3, the V gene TRBV5-1; 7 bases agree with TRBD2. This CDR3 is 19 amino acids long. The V gene end was trimmed by 0 bases and the J gene end by 5 bases; junction bases not matched to a gene: 18. CDR1 is SGHRS, CDR2 YFSETQ, per germline. The CDR3 spells CASSLEESSGGWGGDTQYF. CDR3 nucleotide sequence: TGCGCCAGCAGCTTGGAGGAAAGTAGCGGAGGATGGGGGGGAGATACGCAGTATTTT.

This clonotype has a count of ten or more. CDR3 sequence (DNA): TGTGCCAGCAGTCCCCGGGACAGGGGCTACAATGAGCAGTTCTTC. It yields the protein CASSPRDRGYNEQFF. The gene calls are TRBV6-6 and TRBJ2-1; 10 nucleotides align to TRBD1. Germline CDR1 reads MNHNY; CDR2 reads SVGAGI (reference sequence). The CDR3 has 15 residues. V lost 5 bases, J lost 3 bases, and 4 bases stayed unmatched.

This clonotype was found many times. V is TRBV20-1 and J is TRBJ1-3; D not certain. The CDR3 totals 14 residues. Per germline, CDR1 DFQATT and CDR2 SNEGSKA (reference sequence). V was trimmed by 5 bases and J by 6 bases, leaving 17 bases between them. This CDR3 reads CSAGVLPNVNTIYF. DNA of the CDR3: TGCAGTGCTGGGGTTTTACCGAACGTAAACACCATATATTTT.

This clonotype has a count of ten or more. This chain joins TRBV18 and TRBJ1-1; maybe TRBD1 (6 bases). Germline V gives CDR1 KGHSH, CDR2 LQKENI. This CDR3 is 15 amino acids long. The V gene lost 3 bases and the J gene lost 4 bases, with 15 bases spanning the gap. CDR3 sequence (DNA): TGTGCCAGCTCACCCGGGACATGGGAACGCACTGAAGCTTTCTTT. Translation gives CASSPGTWERTEAFF.

This clonotype appeared many times. The chain combines TRBV19 with TRBJ2-1; D remains ambiguous. CDR1 and CDR2 (germline): LNHDA, SQIVND (reference sequence). The CDR3 is made up of 14 amino acids. Trimming shortened V by 4 bases and J by 0 bases, and 7 bases separated the two germline ends. CDR3 in DNA: TGTGCCAGTAGTAGCCTGATCTCCTACAATGAGCAGTTCTTC. It translates to CASSSLISYNEQFF.